This T cell receptor (beta chain) was identified in a study of shared clonotypes between healthy human individuals. Findings of the study overall: Unshared clonotypes carried lower generation probabilities than those common to all four donors.

The test was conducted at deep level. The data were produced by immunoSEQ multiplex PCR, yet TCRdb's version contains in-frame clones alone and is incomplete. The sample lists about 2.3 million clones, approximately 93% occurring once. To note about this clone: Antigen: not known. The identical CDR3 is also encoded by other nucleotide sequences in the sample.

The V gene's germline CDR1 is KGHSH and CDR2 LQKENI. The CDR3 runs 15 residues. V was cut by 6 bases and J by 4 bases, with 16 bases left in between. V gene TRBV18 combines with J gene TRBJ1-3; D is perhaps TRBD1 (5 bases). The sample taken for sequencing was naive CD4+ T cells from PBMCs. Subset here: CD45RA+ positively selected. The sequence was obtained from a young man in good health. Some clones in this sample may be carry-over from other donors' samples. In DNA form, the CDR3 reads TGTGCCAGCTCCCCTCCGGCAGGGCGAGGAAACACCATATATTTT. Amino acids: CASSPPAGRGNTIYF.